These 12 T cell receptor beta chains were sequenced from one sample in a study of OX40 agonist ivuxolimab in advanced cancers. Only in-frame clones appear in the TCRdb table, and some are missing; sequencing was by immunoSEQ multiplex PCR. The repertoire holds about 85,000 clones, with under 90% as singletons. The sequencing here drew on CD4+ or CD8+ T cells sorted from blood, taken in a trial of the OX40 agonist ivuxolimab. The source of these receptors is an adult with an advanced solid tumor such as melanoma, head and neck, liver or kidney cancer.

V gene TRBV27 combines with J gene TRBJ2-6; D not certain. Germline-derived CDR1 and CDR2 are MNHEY and SMNVEV (reference sequence). Between the trimmed V and J ends, which lost 6 bases and 4 bases, there was a span of 7 bases. This CDR3 is built from 13 residues. The CDR3 region is CASRPTGANVLTF. In nucleotides, the CDR3 is TGTGCCAGCAGACCTACCGGGGCCAACGTCCTGACTTTC.

The chain carries TRBV7-2 and TRBJ1-6; D unresolved. Trimming took off 1 base at V and 18 bases at J, with 13 bases between the two ends. CDR1 and CDR2 from the germline V gene are SGHTA and FQGNSA. The length of the CDR3 is 12 residues. The CDR3 DNA reads as TGTGCCAGCAGCTTAGGCATGGAAAGGCCCCACTTT. This codes for CASSLGMERPHF.

This clone appeared a few times. This sequence joins TRBV5-4 and TRBJ1-2; a weak D match, TRBD1 (6 bases). V was shortened by 4 bases and J by 0 bases, with 16 bases between the two germline ends. This CDR3 region has 16 residues. From germline, CDR1 is SGHNT and CDR2 YYREEE (reference sequence). The CDR3 spells CASSHAGEGANYGYTF. CDR3 coding DNA: TGTGCCAGCAGCCATGCCGGGGAGGGGGCTAACTATGGCTACACCTTC.

The chain couples TRBV10-3 to TRBJ2-1, with 7 bases aligning to TRBD2. CDR1 is ENHRY, CDR2 SYGVKD, per germline. CDR3 length equals 14 residues. V gave up 6 bases and J gave up 0 bases; unmatched junction bases: 2. This chain's CDR3 is CAISSGDSYNEQFF. The CDR3 DNA reads as TGTGCCATCAGCAGCGGGGACTCCTACAATGAGCAGTTCTTC.

The V and J genes are TRBV18 and TRBJ1-1; no reliable D call. The V end was cut by 3 bases, the J end by 2 bases, with 13 bases between. From germline, CDR1 is KGHSH and CDR2 LQKENI. The CDR3 length is 15 residues. The CDR3 spells CASSPYSGRNTEAFF. CDR3 coding DNA: TGTGCCAGCTCACCGTACTCGGGGAGAAACACTGAAGCTTTCTTT.

This clone is a singleton in its sample. V gene TRBV7-2 combines with J gene TRBJ2-7; D is perhaps TRBD2 (6 bases). The CDR3 consists of 14 residues. V lost 2 bases and J 2 bases, leaving 10 bases between the germline ends. CDR1 is SGHTA, CDR2 FQGNSA, per germline. CDR3 in amino acids: CASSLPGLTYEQYF. The CDR3 DNA reads TGTGCCAGCAGCTTACCGGGACTCACCTACGAGCAGTACTTC.

The chain uses TRBV6-5 and TRBJ2-2, with no clear D. V gave up 7 bases and J gave up 5 bases, with 11 bases separating them. The CDR3 sequence is 13 residues long. The germline CDR1 and CDR2 sequences are MNHEY and SVGAGI. CDR3 amino acids: CASTTRVTGELFF. CDR3 coding DNA: TGTGCCAGCACCACCCGGGTGACCGGGGAGCTGTTTTTT.

This rearrangement joins TRBV7-9 to TRBJ2-1; D not certain. Germline V gene data show CDR1 as SEHNR and CDR2 as FQNEAQ (reference sequence). CDR3 length: 12 amino acids. V gave up 1 base and J gave up 7 bases, with 5 bases separating them. CDR3 sequence (DNA): TGTGCCAGCAGCTTAGGGGAAAATGAGCAGTTCTTC. It encodes CASSLGENEQFF.

The V gene is TRBV27, the J gene TRBJ2-2; 12 bases fit TRBD2. Germline-derived CDR1 and CDR2 are MNHEY and SMNVEV (reference sequence). The CDR3 contains 15 residues. Germline trimming cut 6 bases from V and 4 bases from J; bases unmatched to any gene: 3. The CDR3 here is CASSLAGGGTGELFF. The CDR3 DNA reads TGTGCCAGCAGCCTAGCGGGAGGGGGCACCGGGGAGCTGTTTTTT.

The chain uses TRBV27 and TRBJ2-2, with TRBD2 matching over 13 bases. The CDR3 is 19 amino acids. Germline V lookup: CDR1 MNHEY, CDR2 SMNVEV (reference sequence). Trimming cost V 6 bases and J 4 bases; bases outside gene matches: 14. The CDR3 bases are TGTGCCAGCAGCATAAGATCGACTAGCGGGGGGCCGGGCACCGGGGAGCTGTTTTTT. It translates to CASSIRSTSGGPGTGELFF.

V is TRBV6-1 and J is TRBJ1-5; no clear D. Germline-derived CDR1 and CDR2 are MNHNS and SASEGT. The ends were cut back, 6 bases at V and 6 bases at J, with 12 bases in the middle. The CDR3 has 13 amino acids. The CDR3 DNA reads as TGTGCCAGCAGGGCCGAGGTGGCTCAGCCCCAGCATTTT. Its translation is CASRAEVAQPQHF.

The V and J genes are TRBV4-2 and TRBJ2-5; 8 bases fit TRBD2. From germline, CDR1 is LGHNA and CDR2 YNFKEQ. After removal of 0 bases from V and 7 bases from J, the junction contained 13 bases not matched to a gene. This CDR3 has 17 residues. The CDR3 spells CASSQEGSGTPIRTQYF. Here the CDR3 DNA reads TGTGCCAGCAGCCAAGAGGGTAGCGGGACCCCCATTAGGACCCAGTACTTC.